This T cell receptor (beta chain) was sequenced during a study of blood T cell repertoires in COVID-19. This clone showed up just a few times. Germline-derived CDR1 and CDR2 are SGHRS and YFSETQ. The CDR3 runs 14 residues. V was trimmed by 0 bases and J by 1 base, leaving 7 bases between them. Some clones are missing from TCRdb's copy, which holds only in-frame ones; the method was immunoSEQ multiplex PCR. This table has 55,000 to 70,000 clones, over 70% appearing once. The chain is built from TRBV5-1 and TRBJ1-1; no reliable D call. This clonotype originated in a human donor in a cohort sampled during active COVID-19. The sequenced sample was peripheral blood. Here the CDR3 DNA reads TGCGCCAGCAGCTTGGACCCAGGGAACACTGAAGCTTTCTTT. The encoded protein is CASSLDPGNTEAFF.